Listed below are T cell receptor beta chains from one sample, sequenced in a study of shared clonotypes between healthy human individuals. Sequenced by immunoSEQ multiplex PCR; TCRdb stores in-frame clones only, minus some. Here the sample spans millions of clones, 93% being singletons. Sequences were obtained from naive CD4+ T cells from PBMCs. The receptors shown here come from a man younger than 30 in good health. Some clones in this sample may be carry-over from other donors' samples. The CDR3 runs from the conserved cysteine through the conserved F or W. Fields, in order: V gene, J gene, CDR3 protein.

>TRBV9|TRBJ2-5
CASSASQETQYF
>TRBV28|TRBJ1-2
CASSSGQGANYGYTF
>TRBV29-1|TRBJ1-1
CSVDRTGGTEAFF
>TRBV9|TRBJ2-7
CASSVEPGVDYEQYF
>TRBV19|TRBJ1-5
CASRALGGNQPQHF
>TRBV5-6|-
CASRGRNSYEQYF
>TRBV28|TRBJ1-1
CASSAAGGEGDTEAFF
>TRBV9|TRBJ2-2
CASSVGARGQNTGELFF
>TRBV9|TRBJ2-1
CASSVGTSGSNEQFF
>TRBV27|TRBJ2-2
CASSLGRETGELFF
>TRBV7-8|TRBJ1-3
CASSLSGSSGNTIYF
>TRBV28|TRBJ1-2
CASSLPISNYGYTF
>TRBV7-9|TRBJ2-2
CASSVGGSGELFF
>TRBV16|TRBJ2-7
CASSPNAYEQYF
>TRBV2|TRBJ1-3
CASSGGAGNTIYF
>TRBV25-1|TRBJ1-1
CASSPPGAGTRARAFF
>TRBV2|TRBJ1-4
CASRQPGQGGEKLFF
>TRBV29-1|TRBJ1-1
CSVEPSEAVNTEAFF
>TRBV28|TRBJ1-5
CASRATGVSNQPQHF
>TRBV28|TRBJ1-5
CASSQGGHQPQHF
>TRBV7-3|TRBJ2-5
CASSAGLAGAETQYF
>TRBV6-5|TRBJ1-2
CASSPSGKGYGYTF
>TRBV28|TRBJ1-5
CASSFLAGRNQPQHF
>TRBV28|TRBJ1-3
CASRTMDRGNTIYF
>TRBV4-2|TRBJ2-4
CASSQDNFGQLEDIQYF
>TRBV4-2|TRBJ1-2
CASSLSIGTVYGYTF